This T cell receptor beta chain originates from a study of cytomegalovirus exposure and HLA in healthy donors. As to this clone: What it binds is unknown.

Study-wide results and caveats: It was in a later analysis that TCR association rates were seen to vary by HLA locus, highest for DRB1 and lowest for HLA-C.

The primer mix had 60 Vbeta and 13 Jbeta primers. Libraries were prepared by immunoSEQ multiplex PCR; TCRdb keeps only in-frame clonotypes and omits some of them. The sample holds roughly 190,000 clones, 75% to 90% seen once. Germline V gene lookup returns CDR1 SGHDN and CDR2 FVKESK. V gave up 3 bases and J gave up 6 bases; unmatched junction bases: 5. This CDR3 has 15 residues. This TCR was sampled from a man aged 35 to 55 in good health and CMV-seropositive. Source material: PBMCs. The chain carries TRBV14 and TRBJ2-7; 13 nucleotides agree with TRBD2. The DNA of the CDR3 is TGTGCCAGCAGCCATCGCGGACTAGCGGGGGCCGAGCAGTACTTC. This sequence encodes CASSHRGLAGAEQYF.